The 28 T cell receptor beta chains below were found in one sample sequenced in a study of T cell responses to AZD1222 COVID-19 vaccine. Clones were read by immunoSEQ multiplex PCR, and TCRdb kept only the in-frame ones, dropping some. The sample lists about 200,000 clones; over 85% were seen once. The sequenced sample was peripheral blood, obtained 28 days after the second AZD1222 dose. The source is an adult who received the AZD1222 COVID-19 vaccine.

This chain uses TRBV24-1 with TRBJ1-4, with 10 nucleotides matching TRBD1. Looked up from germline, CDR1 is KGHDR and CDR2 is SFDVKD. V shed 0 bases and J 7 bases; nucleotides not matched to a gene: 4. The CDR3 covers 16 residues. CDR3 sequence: CATSDLGDRGGEKLFF. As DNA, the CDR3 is TGTGCCACCAGTGATTTGGGGGACAGGGGAGGTGAAAAACTGTTTTTT.

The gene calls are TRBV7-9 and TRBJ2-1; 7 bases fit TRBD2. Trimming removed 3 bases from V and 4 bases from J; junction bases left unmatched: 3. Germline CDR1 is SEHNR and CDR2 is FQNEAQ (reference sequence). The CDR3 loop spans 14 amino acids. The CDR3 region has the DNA TGTGCCAGCAGCTTTCTAGCGGCTTACAATGAGCAGTTCTTC. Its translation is CASSFLAAYNEQFF. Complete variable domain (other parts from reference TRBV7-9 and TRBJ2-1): DTGVSQNPRHKITKRGQNVTFRCDPISEHNRLYWYRQTLGQGPEFLTYFQNEAQLEKSRLLSDRFSAERPKGSFSTLEIQRTEQGDSAMYLCASSFLAAYNEQFFGPGTRLTVL.

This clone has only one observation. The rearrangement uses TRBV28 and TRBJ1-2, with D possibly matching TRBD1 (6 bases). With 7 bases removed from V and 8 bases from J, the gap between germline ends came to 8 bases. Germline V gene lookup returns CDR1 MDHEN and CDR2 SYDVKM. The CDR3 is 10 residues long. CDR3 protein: CASTGVGYTF. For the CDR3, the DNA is TGTGCCAGCACAGGGGTCGGCTACACCTTC.

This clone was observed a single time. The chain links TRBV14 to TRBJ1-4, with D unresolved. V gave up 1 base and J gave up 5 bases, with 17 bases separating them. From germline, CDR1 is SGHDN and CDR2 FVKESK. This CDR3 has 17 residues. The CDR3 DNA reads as TGTGCCAGCAGCCAAGTATATTTAGGAAGGGAGAATGAAAAACTGTTTTTT. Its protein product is CASSQVYLGRENEKLFF.

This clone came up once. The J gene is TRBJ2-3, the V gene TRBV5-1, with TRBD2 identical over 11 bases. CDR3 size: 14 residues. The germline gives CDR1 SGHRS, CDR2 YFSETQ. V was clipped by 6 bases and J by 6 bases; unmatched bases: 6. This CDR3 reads CASTLAGGRDTQYF. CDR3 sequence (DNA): TGCGCCAGCACTCTAGCGGGGGGCAGGGATACGCAGTATTTT. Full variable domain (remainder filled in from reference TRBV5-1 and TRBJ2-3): KAGVTQTPRYLIKTRGQQVTLSCSPISGHRSVSWYQQTPGQGLQFLFEYFSETQRNKGNFPGRFSGRQFSNSRSEMNVSTLELGDSALYLCASTLAGGRDTQYFGPGTRLTVL.

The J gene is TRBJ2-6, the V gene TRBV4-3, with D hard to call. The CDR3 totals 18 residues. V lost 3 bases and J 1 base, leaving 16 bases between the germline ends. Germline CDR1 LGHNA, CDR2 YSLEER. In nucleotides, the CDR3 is TGCGCCAGCAGCCAGGACCCCGGGCGCAAATCTGGGGCCAACGTCCTGACTTTC. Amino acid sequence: CASSQDPGRKSGANVLTF.

Written as DNA, the CDR3 is TGTGCCAGCAGCCAGACCCCCTCCACGAGCGGGGGCACTCAAGAAACGCAGTATTTT. This gives the protein CASSQTPSTSGGTQETQYF. The chain is built from TRBV4-2 and TRBJ2-3; TRBD2 matches 8 bases. The CDR3 is 19 residues long. The ends lost 3 bases at V and 9 bases at J; junction bases unmatched: 23. The germline V gene encodes CDR1 LGHNA and CDR2 YNFKEQ.

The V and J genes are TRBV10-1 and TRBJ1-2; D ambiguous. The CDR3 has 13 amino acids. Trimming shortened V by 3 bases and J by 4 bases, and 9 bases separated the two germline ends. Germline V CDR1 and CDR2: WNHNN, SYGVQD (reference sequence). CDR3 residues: CASSEGQPYGYTF. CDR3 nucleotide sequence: TGCGCCAGCAGTGAAGGCCAGCCCTATGGCTACACCTTC.

The chain's CDR3 is CASSVTQGTSGNTIYF. The CDR3 DNA follows: TGTGCCAGCAGCGTAACCCAAGGGACCTCTGGAAACACCATATATTTT. V usage is TRBV9 and J usage is TRBJ1-3; maybe TRBD1 (5 bases). The CDR3 spans 16 residues. The germline V gene encodes CDR1 SGDLS and CDR2 YYNGEE. Trimming removed 1 base from V and 0 bases from J, with 11 bases in between. Based on the CDR3 plus reference TRBV9 and TRBJ1-3, the full variable domain is DSGVTQTPKHLITATGQRVTLRCSPRSGDLSVYWYQQSLDQGLQFLIQYYNGEERAKGNILERFSAQQFPDLHSELNLSSLELGDSALYFCASSVTQGTSGNTIYFGEGSWLTVV.

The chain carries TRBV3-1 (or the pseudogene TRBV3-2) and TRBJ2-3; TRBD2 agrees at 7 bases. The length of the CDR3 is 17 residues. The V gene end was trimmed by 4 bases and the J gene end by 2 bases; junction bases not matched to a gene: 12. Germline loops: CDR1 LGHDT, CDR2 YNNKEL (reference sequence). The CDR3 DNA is TGTGCCAGCAGCCTATCCATTTCCGGGACTACCACAGATACGCAGTATTTT. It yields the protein CASSLSISGTTTDTQYF.

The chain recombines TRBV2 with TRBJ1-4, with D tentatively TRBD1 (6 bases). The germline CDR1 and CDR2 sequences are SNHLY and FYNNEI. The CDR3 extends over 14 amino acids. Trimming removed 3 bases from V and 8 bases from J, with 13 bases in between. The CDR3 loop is CASSDKGGLEKLFF. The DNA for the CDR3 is TGTGCCAGCAGTGACAAGGGGGGTTTGGAAAAACTGTTTTTT.

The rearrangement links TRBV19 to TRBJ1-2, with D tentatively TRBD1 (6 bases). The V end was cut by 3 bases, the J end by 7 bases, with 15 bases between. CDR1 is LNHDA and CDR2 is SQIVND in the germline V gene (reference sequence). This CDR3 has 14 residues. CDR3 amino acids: CASSIPRRGLGYTF. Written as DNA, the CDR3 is TGTGCCAGTAGTATCCCCCGCAGGGGCCTTGGCTACACCTTC.

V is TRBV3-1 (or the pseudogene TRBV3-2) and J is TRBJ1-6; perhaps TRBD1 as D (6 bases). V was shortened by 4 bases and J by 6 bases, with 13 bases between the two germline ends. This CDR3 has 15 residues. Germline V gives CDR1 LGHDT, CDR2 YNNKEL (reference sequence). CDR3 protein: CASSLRGQFNSPLHF. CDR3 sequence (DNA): TGTGCCAGCAGCCTACGAGGACAGTTTAATTCACCCCTCCACTTT.

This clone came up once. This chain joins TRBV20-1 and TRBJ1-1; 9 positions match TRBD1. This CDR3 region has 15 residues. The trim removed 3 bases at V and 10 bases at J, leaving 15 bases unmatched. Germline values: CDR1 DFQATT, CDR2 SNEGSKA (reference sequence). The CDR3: CSASWGGQGLSGAFF. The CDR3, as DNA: TGCAGTGCTAGTTGGGGGGGACAGGGTTTATCTGGAGCTTTCTTT.

CDR3 DNA: TGTGCTAAGACGGGGACGGGATACAATGAGCAGTTCTTC. Its protein product is CAKTGTGYNEQFF. The V gene is TRBV19, the J gene TRBJ2-1; the D gene could be TRBD1 or TRBD2 (5 bases each). The CDR3 sequence is 13 residues long. Germline V gives CDR1 LNHDA, CDR2 SQIVND (reference sequence).

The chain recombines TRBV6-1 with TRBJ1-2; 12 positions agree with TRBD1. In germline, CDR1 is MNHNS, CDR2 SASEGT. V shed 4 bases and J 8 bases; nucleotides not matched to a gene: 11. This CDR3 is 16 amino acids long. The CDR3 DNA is TGTGCCAGCAGTGGGACCGGGACAGGGGGCTTGTGGGGCTACACCTTC. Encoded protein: CASSGTGTGGLWGYTF.

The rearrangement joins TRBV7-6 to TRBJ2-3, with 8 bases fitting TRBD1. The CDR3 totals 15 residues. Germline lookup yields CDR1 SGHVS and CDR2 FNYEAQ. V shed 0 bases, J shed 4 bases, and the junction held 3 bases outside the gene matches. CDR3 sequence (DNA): TGTGCCAGCAGCTTAGCGACAGGGGCGTCAGATACGCAGTATTTT. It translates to CASSLATGASDTQYF.

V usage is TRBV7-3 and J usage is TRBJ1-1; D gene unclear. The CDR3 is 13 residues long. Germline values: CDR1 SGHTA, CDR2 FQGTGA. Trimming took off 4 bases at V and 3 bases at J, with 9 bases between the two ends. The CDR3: CASSSVRDTEAFF. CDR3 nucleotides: TGTGCCAGCAGCTCTGTCCGGGACACTGAAGCTTTCTTT.

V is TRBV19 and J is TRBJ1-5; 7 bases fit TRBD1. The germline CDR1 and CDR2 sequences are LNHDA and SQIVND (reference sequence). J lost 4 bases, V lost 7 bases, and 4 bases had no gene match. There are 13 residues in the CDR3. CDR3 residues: CASTLTGNQPQHF. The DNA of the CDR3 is TGTGCCAGTACCCTGACAGGGAATCAGCCCCAGCATTTT.

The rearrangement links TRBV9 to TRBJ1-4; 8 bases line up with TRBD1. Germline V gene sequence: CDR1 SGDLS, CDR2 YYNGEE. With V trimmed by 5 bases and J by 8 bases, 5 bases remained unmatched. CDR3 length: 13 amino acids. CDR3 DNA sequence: TGTGCCAGCAGGGGAGGGACAGGCGAAAAACTGTTTTTT. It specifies CASRGGTGEKLFF.

CDR3 in amino acids: CASSLSGGSYEQYF. The CDR3 DNA reads as TGCGCCAGCAGCTTGTCGGGGGGCTCCTACGAGCAGTACTTC. The chain recombines TRBV5-1 with TRBJ2-7; 7 bases are a match to TRBD2. The junction had 1 base not matched to a gene; V was cut back by 1 base and J by 0 bases. CDR1 is SGHRS, CDR2 YFSETQ, per germline. The CDR3 extends over 14 amino acids.

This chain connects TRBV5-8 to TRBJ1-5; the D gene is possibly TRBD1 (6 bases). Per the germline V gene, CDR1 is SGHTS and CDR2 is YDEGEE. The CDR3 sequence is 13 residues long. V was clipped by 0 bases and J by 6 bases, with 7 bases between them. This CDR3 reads CASSLVGGQPQHF. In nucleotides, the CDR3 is TGTGCCAGCAGCTTGGTAGGGGGTCAGCCCCAGCATTTT.

Here the CDR3 reads CARSPIVTGLSSYEQYF. The CDR3 DNA sequence: TGTGCCAGAAGCCCGATTGTTACGGGATTGAGCTCCTACGAGCAGTACTTC. The V and J genes are TRBV5-3 and TRBJ2-7; possibly TRBD2 for D (5 bases). TRBV5-3 is an ORF; its function is uncertain. Between the trimmed V and J ends, which lost 4 bases and 0 bases, there was a span of 20 bases. The CDR3 has 17 amino acids.

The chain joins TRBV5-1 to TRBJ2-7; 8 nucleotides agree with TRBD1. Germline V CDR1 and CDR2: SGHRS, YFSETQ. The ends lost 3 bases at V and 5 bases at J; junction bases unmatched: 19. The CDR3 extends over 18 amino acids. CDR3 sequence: CASSSLTGAGTPGHEQYF. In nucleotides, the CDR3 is TGCGCCAGCAGCTCCCTGACAGGGGCCGGGACGCCGGGACACGAGCAGTACTTC.

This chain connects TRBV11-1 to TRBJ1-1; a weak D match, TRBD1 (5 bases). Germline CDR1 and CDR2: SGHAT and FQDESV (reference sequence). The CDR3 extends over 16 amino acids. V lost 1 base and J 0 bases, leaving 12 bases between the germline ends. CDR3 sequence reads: CASSLDGRGMNTEAFF. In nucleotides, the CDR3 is TGTGCCAGCAGCTTAGATGGGCGGGGGATGAACACTGAAGCTTTCTTT.

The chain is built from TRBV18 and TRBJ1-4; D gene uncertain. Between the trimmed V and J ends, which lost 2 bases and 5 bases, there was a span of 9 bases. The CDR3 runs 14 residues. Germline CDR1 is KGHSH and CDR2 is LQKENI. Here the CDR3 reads CASSPGMSNEKLFF. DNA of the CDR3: TGTGCCAGCTCACCAGGGATGTCAAATGAAAAACTGTTTTTT.

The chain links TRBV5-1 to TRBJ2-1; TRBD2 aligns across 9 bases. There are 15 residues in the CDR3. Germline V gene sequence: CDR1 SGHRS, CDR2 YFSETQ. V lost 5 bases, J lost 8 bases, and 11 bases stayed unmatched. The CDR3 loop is CASRATSGLRDEQFF. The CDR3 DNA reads TGCGCCAGCAGAGCAACTAGCGGGCTTAGGGATGAGCAGTTCTTC.

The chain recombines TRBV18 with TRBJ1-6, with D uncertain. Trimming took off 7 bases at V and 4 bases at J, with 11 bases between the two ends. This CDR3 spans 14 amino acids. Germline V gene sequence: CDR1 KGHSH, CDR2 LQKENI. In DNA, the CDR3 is TGTGCCAGCTTAATCACAATTTATAATTCACCCCTCCACTTT. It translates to CASLITIYNSPLHF.